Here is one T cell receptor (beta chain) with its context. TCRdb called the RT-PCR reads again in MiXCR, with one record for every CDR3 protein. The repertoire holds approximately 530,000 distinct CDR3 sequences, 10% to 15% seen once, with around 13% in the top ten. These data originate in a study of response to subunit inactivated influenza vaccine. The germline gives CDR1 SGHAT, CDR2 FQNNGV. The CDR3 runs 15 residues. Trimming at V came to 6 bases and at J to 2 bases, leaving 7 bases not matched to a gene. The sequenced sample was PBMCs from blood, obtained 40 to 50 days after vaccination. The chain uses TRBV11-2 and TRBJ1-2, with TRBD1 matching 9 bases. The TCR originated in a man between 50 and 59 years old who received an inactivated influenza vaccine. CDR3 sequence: CASRHPGTGNYGYTF. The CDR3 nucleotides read TGTGCCAGCAGGCATCCCGGGACAGGGAACTATGGCTACACCTTC.